This T cell receptor (beta chain) stems from a study of blood T cell repertoires in COVID-19. Looking at the study overall: Sources were T cells, B-cell-depleted T cells, or PBMCs; the material itself was cDNA or gDNA.

Here immunoSEQ multiplex PCR was the method, and the copy in TCRdb shows in-frame clones only, minus some. The sample includes about 130,000 clones, roughly four fifths of them seen just once. Sequenced material: peripheral blood. The clonotype comes from a man of 80 years or more with COVID-19, enrolled during active disease.

The CDR3 sequence: CASSESTGPFGEQYF. CDR3 bases: TGTGCCAGCAGTGAATCGACAGGGCCGTTCGGGGAGCAGTACTTC. The chain recombines TRBV25-1 with TRBJ2-7; 7 bases agree with TRBD1. V lost 1 base to trimming and J lost 7 bases; unmatched junction nucleotides: 10. This CDR3 has 15 amino acids. Germline values: CDR1 MGHDK, CDR2 SYGVNS.